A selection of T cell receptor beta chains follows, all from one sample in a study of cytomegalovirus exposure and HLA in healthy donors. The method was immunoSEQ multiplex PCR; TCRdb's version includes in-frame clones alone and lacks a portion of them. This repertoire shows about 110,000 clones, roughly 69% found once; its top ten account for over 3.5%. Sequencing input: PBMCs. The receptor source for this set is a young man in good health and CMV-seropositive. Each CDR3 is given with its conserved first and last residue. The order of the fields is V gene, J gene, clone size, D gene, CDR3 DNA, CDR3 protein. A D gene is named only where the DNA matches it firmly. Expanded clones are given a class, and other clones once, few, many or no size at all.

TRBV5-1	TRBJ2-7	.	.	TGCGCCAGCAGCTTGGCAGACAGCCCCTACGAGCAGTACTTC	CASSLADSPYEQYF
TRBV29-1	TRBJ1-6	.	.	TGCAGCGTTGGAGAGCTTGAGGATTCACCCCTCCACTTT	CSVGELEDSPLHF
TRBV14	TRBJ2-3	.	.	TGTGCCAGCAGCCAAAACAGGGTTGATACGCAGTATTTT	CASSQNRVDTQYF
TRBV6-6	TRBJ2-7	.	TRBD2	TGTGCCAGTTCTGGGAGGGGTCTACACGAGCAGTACTTC	CASSGRGLHEQYF
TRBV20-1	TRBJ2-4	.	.	TGCAGTGGAGAGAGAGACATTCAGTACTTC	CSGERDIQYF
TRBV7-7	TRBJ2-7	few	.	TGTGCTAGCCGACTTCCCCGGGGATCCTACGAGCAGTACTTC	CASRLPRGSYEQYF
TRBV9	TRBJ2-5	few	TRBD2	TGTGCCAGCAGCGTAGGAGGTAGCGGGGTGACCCAGTACTTC	CASSVGGSGVTQYF
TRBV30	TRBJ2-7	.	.	TGTGCCTGGGATAAAGGTTTCCAGGACGAGCAGTACTTC	CAWDKGFQDEQYF
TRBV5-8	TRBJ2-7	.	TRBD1	TGTGCCAGCAGCCCCGGGACAGGGATCGGCTACGAGCAGTACTTC	CASSPGTGIGYEQYF
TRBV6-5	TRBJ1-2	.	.	TGTGCCAGCAACACAGTAGGGGATAGCTATGGCTACACCTTC	CASNTVGDSYGYTF
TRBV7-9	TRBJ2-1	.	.	TGTGCCAGCAGCTTAGGGCTAGACAATGAGCAGTTCTTC	CASSLGLDNEQFF
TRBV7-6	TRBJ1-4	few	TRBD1	TGTGCCAGCAGCTTATCTCCGGGACAGTTAAATGAAAAACTGTTTTTT	CASSLSPGQLNEKLFF
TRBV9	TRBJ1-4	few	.	TGTGCCAGCTCTGGGGCGGGAGAAAAACTGTTTTTT	CASSGAGEKLFF
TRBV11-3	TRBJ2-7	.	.	TGTGCCAGCAGCTTAGTGCGACAGCCGAGCTACGAGCAGTACTTC	CASSLVRQPSYEQYF
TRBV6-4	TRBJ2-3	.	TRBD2	TGTGCCAGCAGTCCAAGCCGGGGCAGCGGGGGCACAGATACGCAGTATTTT	CASSPSRGSGGTDTQYF
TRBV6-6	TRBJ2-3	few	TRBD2	TGTGCCAGCATTGGGGGGGGCACAGATACGCAGTATTTT	CASIGGGTDTQYF
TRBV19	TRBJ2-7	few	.	TGTGCCAGTAGTACGGACGTCGGGACCTACGAGCAGTACTTC	CASSTDVGTYEQYF
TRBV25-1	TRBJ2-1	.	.	TGTGCCACCCAGGCATTCTCCTCCTACAATGAGCAGTTCTTC	CATQAFSSYNEQFF
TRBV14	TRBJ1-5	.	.	TGTGCCAGCAGCCCGCGGGGGACGTCCCGCAATCAGCCCCAGCATTTT	CASSPRGTSRNQPQHF
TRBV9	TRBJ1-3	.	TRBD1	TGTGCCAGCAGCCCAGGCCTATGGGACAGGGGAGGAAACACCATATATTTT	CASSPGLWDRGGNTIYF
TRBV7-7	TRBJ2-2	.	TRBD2	TGTGCTAGCAGCTTAGGTCCGGGGGGGACGGCCGGGGAGCTGTTTTTT	CASSLGPGGTAGELFF
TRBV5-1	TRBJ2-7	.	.	TGCGCCAGCAGCTTGACAGATTACGAGCAGTACTTC	CASSLTDYEQYF
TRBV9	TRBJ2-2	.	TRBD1	TGTGCCAGCACCCCGGGACAGGGGTTCACCGGGGAGCTGTTTTTT	CASTPGQGFTGELFF
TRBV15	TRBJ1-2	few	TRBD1	TGTGCCACCAGCAGAGATAGGACAGGCCCATGGAGCACCTTC	CATSRDRTGPWSTF
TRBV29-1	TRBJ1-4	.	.	TGCAGCGTCGAGGAGGAAAAACTGTTTTTT	CSVEEEKLFF
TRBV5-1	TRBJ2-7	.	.	TGCGCCAGCAGTCAAACAGGGTTCTCCTACGAGCAGTACTTC	CASSQTGFSYEQYF
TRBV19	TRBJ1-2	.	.	TGTGCCAGTAGTATTGGGGCCCTGAGAGGCTACACCTTC	CASSIGALRGYTF
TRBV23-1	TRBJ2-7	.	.	TGCGCCAGCAGTCAAACCGCCGAGACAGGAACCTCCTACGAGCAGTACTTC	CASSQTAETGTSYEQYF
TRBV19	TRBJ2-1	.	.	TGTGCCAGTAGTATAAGCCCCCCCAACTACAATGAGCAGTTCTTC	CASSISPPNYNEQFF
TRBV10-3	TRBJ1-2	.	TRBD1	TGTGCCATCAGTGAGCGGGACAGAGCTAACTATGGCTACACCTTC	CAISERDRANYGYTF
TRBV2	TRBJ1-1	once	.	TGTGCCAGCAGTGGAACAGGTGGCGTGAACACTGAAGCTTTCTTT	CASSGTGGVNTEAFF
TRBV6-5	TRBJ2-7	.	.	TGTGCCAGCACTCAAGACGGGACCTACGAGCAGTACTTC	CASTQDGTYEQYF
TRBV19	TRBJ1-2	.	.	TGTGCCAGTAAAAGGTTGGCGGGGTATGGCTACACCTTC	CASKRLAGYGYTF
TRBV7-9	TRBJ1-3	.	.	TGTGCCAGCAGCTTAGCCGAAGTGGCCTCTGGAAACACCATATATTTT	CASSLAEVASGNTIYF
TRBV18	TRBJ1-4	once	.	TGTGCCAGCTCACCCGCCCTAGAGGCGCAGGGGTCTGAAAAACTGTTTTTT	CASSPALEAQGSEKLFF
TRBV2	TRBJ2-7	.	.	TGTGCCAGCAGTAGGGATAGCGGATCCTACGAGCAGTACTTC	CASSRDSGSYEQYF
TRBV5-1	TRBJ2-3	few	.	TGCGCCAGCTTCCACCGCGCAGGAACAGATACGCAGTATTTT	CASFHRAGTDTQYF
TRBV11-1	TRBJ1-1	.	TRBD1	TGTGCCAGCAGCCGGGACAGTCTTGGTGTGAACACTGAAGCTTTCTTT	CASSRDSLGVNTEAFF
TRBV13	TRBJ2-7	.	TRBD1	TGTGCCAGCAGCTCTATACGGGACAGCTCCTACGAGCAGTACTTC	CASSSIRDSSYEQYF
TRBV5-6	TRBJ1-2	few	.	TGTGCCAGCAGCTTACAGGCTAACTATGGCTACACCTTC	CASSLQANYGYTF
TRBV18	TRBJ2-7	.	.	TGTGCCAGCTCACCCGGGGATTTTTTGACCTACGAGCAGTACTTC	CASSPGDFLTYEQYF
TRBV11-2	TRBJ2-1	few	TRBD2	TGTGCCAGCAGCTTTAGCGGGGGGGTAAGAAATGAGCAGTTCTTC	CASSFSGGVRNEQFF
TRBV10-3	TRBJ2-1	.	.	TGTGCCATCAGTGTTGGGGGGGCTAGAAATGAGCAGTTCTTC	CAISVGGARNEQFF
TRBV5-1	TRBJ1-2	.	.	TGCGCCAGCAGCACCCAGGATGATAACGGCTACACCTTC	CASSTQDDNGYTF
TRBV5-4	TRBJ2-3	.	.	TGTGCCAGCAGCTTGTGGCAGGGCACAGATACGCAGTATTTT	CASSLWQGTDTQYF
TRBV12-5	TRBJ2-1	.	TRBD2	TGTGCTAGTGGTTTCTACGGGGGGGCCTACAATGAGCAGTTCTTC	CASGFYGGAYNEQFF
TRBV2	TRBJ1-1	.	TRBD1	TGTGCCAGCAGAAGACAGGGAAACACTGAAGCTTTCTTT	CASRRQGNTEAFF
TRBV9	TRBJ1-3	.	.	TGTGCCAGCAGCGTAGACTCGCTTGGAAACACCATATATTTT	CASSVDSLGNTIYF
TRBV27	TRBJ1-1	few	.	TGTGCCAGCCGCTCAGGGAACACTGAAGCTTTCTTT	CASRSGNTEAFF
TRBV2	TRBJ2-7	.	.	TGTGCCAGCAGTGAAGGGTTTTGGGGAGAGTACTTC	CASSEGFWGEYF
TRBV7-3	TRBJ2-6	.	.	TGTGCCAGCAGCGTAGCCGGCCCTGTGGCCAACGTCCTGACTTTC	CASSVAGPVANVLTF